This TCR beta chain was profiled in a study of vaccination and CD4 T cells after COVID-19. Background on the study: Median time from second vaccine dose to sampling was over 55 days (14 to 241). A CEFX pool, an HIV-1 Nef pool, or else no peptide went into the control cultures.

Noted treatment: roughly 10-day PBMC culture with coronavirus spike peptide pools or control peptides (ViraFEST assay). Peptide pool stimulation in ViraFEST expanded antigen-specific T cells, whose TCRs were then sequenced. For this clonotype: Its specificity is unknown. An end of the junction does not agree with germline; a read error may underlie this.

Researchers used the Oncomine TCR Beta short-read assay to sequence DNA from cultured CD4+ T cells. TCRdb recomputed calls from the PCR reads with MiXCR, one row per CDR3 protein. The data contain under 15,000 distinct CDR3 sequences, about half of them singletons. The CDR3 spans 14 residues. Germline V gene sequence: CDR1 LGHDT, CDR2 YNNKEL (reference sequence). The chain uses TRBV3-1 and TRBJ2-5, with D perhaps given as TRBD1 or TRBD2 (5 bases each). The specimen was CD4+ T cells from blood, cultured in vitro. This sequence originates from a human donor who had recovered from COVID-19. CDR3 residues: CASSQEPSQGTRYF. The CDR3 bases are TGTGCCAGCAGCCAAGAACCTAGCCAAGGGACCCGGTACTTC.